Shown below are 8 T cell receptor beta chains from a single sample sequenced in a study of blood T cell repertoires in COVID-19. The protocol was immunoSEQ multiplex PCR, while the TCRdb copy is restricted to in-frame clones and leaves out a portion. The sample shows 250,000 or so clones, about 91% of them seen only once. The sequenced sample was PBMCs or T cells enriched from blood (not recorded which). The receptors were gathered from a man between 35 and 55 years old who had been exposed to COVID-19.

V and J are TRBV7-9 and TRBJ2-1; 8 bases agree with TRBD1. Germline V gene sequence: CDR1 SEHNR, CDR2 FQNEAQ (reference sequence). The CDR3 is 17 residues long. V was pared by 2 bases and J by 7 bases, with 13 bases of the junction left unmatched. The CDR3 here is CASSLPPDRERGNEQFF. The CDR3 bases are TGTGCCAGCAGCTTACCCCCGGACAGGGAAAGGGGTAATGAGCAGTTCTTC. Combining the CDR3 with reference TRBV7-9 and TRBJ2-1 gives the whole variable domain DTGVSQNPRHKITKRGQNVTFRCDPISEHNRLYWYRQTLGQGPEFLTYFQNEAQLEKSRLLSDRFSAERPKGSFSTLEIQRTEQGDSAMYLCASSLPPDRERGNEQFFGPGTRLTVL.

The V and J genes are TRBV30 and TRBJ1-3, with no clear D. Trimming shortened V by 0 bases and J by 0 bases, and 9 bases separated the two germline ends. Per germline, CDR1 GTSNPN and CDR2 SVGIG (reference sequence). The CDR3 totals 15 residues. The CDR3 sequence: CAWSVAVFSGNTIYF. The CDR3 DNA reads as TGTGCCTGGAGTGTAGCGGTTTTCTCTGGAAACACCATATATTTT.

The J gene is TRBJ1-4, the V gene TRBV27; D gene ambiguous. CDR3 size: 15 residues. Germline-derived CDR1 and CDR2 are MNHEY and SMNVEV (reference sequence). V lost 4 bases and J lost 5, with 14 bases in between. This CDR3 reads CASSSASLRNEKLFF. CDR3 coding DNA: TGTGCCAGCAGTTCAGCGAGCCTAAGAAATGAAAAACTGTTTTTT.

The CDR3 coding sequence is TGTGCCTGGATCCCGGGTCCCAGCACAGATACGCAGTATTTT. It yields the protein CAWIPGPSTDTQYF. The chain employs TRBV30 and TRBJ2-3; D is unresolved. This CDR3 contains 14 residues. V shed 4 bases and J shed 0 bases, with 11 bases lying between them. The germline V gene has CDR1 GTSNPN and CDR2 SVGIG (reference sequence).

This clone was detected once. The V gene is TRBV30, the J gene TRBJ1-5; the D is unclear. The length of the CDR3 is 14 residues. Germline CDR1 GTSNPN, CDR2 SVGIG (reference sequence). V lost 3 bases and J lost 7, with 16 bases in between. The CDR3 reads CAWRGQTSQQPQHF. In DNA, the CDR3 is TGTGCCTGGAGGGGCCAGACCTCTCAACAGCCCCAGCATTTT. Variable domain in full (rest from reference TRBV30 and TRBJ1-5): SQTIHQWPATLVQPVGSPLSLECTVEGTSNPNLYWYRQAAGRGLQLLFYSVGIGQISSEVPQNLSASRPQDRQFILSSKKLLLSDSGFYLCAWRGQTSQQPQHFGDGTRLSIL.

The V and J genes are TRBV2 and TRBJ1-5; D unclear. There are 14 residues in the CDR3. Germline CDR1 and CDR2: SNHLY and FYNNEI. Between the trimmed V and J ends, which lost 7 bases and 3 bases, there was a span of 13 bases. DNA for the CDR3: TGTGCCAGCAACGATGGCAGATCCAATCAGCCCCAGCATTTT. Amino acids: CASNDGRSNQPQHF.

This rearrangement joins TRBV7-2 to TRBJ1-4; TRBD1 might be the D (5 bases). Germline CDR1 reads SGHTA; CDR2 reads FQGNSA. The CDR3 length is 13 residues. V gave up 6 bases and J gave up 7 bases, with 12 bases separating them. The CDR3 spells CASRQQGGEKLFF. CDR3 DNA sequence: TGTGCCAGCAGACAGCAGGGCGGTGAAAAACTGTTTTTT.

This rearrangement joins TRBV28 to TRBJ1-2; D is ambiguous. Trimming took 5 bases from V and 13 from J, leaving 17 bases between them. Germline-derived CDR1 and CDR2 are MDHEN and SYDVKM. The CDR3 is 12 residues long. CDR3 coding DNA: TGTGCCAGCAGTCTGCGCGTGGAGGAGGCCACCTTC. As protein: CASSLRVEEATF.